The rows below give T cell receptor beta chains drawn from one sample of a study of T cell changes during pregnancy in multiple sclerosis. TCRdb's table, derived via immunoSEQ multiplex PCR, lists solely in-frame clones and lacks some. The sample records roughly 100,000 clones, roughly nine tenths being singletons. This specimen consisted of peripheral blood, obtained before pregnancy. The receptors originated from a female donor with multiple sclerosis, enrolled in a pregnancy study. CDR3s include the opening cysteine and the closing phenylalanine or tryptophan. D genes are given only for firm matches. Only part of the rows carry a size: once, few, many, or a class if the clone is expanded.

clone_size	d_call	v_call	j_call	cdr3_nt	cdr3_aa
-	TRBD2	TRBV6-5	TRBJ2-7	TGTGCCAGCGGGCAGGGACTATACTACGAGCAGTACTTC	CASGQGLYYEQYF
-	TRBD2	TRBV15	TRBJ2-7	TGTGCCACCAGCAGAGGACCTATTACGGGACTAGCGGGAGTCGAGCAGTACTTC	CATSRGPITGLAGVEQYF
-	-	TRBV4-2	TRBJ1-5	TGTGCCAGCAGCCACAGGGGCCAGCCCCAGCATTTT	CASSHRGQPQHF
-	TRBD1	TRBV7-2	TRBJ1-1	TGTGCCAGCAGCTTTGACAGGGCGAACACTGAAGCTTTCTTT	CASSFDRANTEAFF
-	TRBD2	TRBV10-3	TRBJ2-7	TGTGCCACCAGGGGACTAGCGGGAACCGAGCAGTACTTC	CATRGLAGTEQYF
-	TRBD1	TRBV6-1	TRBJ2-5	TGTGCCAGCAGTAAGACAGGGGATCCACAAGAGACCCAGTACTTC	CASSKTGDPQETQYF
once	TRBD1	TRBV6-5	TRBJ2-5	TGTGCCAGCAGTTACTCTACAGGGGTAGAGACCCAGTACTTC	CASSYSTGVETQYF
-	TRBD2	TRBV5-1	TRBJ2-3	TGCGCCAGCAGCCCGGGACTAGCGGGACCGACTAGCACAGATACGCAGTATTTT	CASSPGLAGPTSTDTQYF
-	-	TRBV11-2	TRBJ2-3	TGTGCCAGCAGCTTTAGCGGACGATTCACAGATACGCAGTATTTT	CASSFSGRFTDTQYF
-	TRBD2	TRBV19	TRBJ2-7	TGTGCCAGTAGTCAAAGCGGGAGGGCACCGGAGCAGTACTTC	CASSQSGRAPEQYF
-	-	TRBV14	TRBJ2-7	TGTGCCAGCAGCCAAACCTACCTCCGCGAGCAGTACTTC	CASSQTYLREQYF
-	-	TRBV28	TRBJ1-2	TGTGCCAGCAGTTCCGGGGGAACCCCCTCCTATGGCTACACCTTC	CASSSGGTPSYGYTF
once	TRBD2	TRBV6-1	TRBJ2-2	TGTGCCAGCAGTGAAGGGGATAGCGGGAGCGGGGAGCTGTTTTTT	CASSEGDSGSGELFF
-	TRBD1	TRBV30	TRBJ1-6	TGTGCCTGGAGTGAGACAGGGGGCTCCCTCCACTTT	CAWSETGGSLHF
once	-	TRBV11-3	TRBJ1-1	TGTGCCAGCAGCTTAGGTGGGGAGTACAATGAAGCTTTCTTT	CASSLGGEYNEAFF
-	-	TRBV5-4	TRBJ1-2	TGTGCCAGCAGCTTGGATGGGAGAGTGAAGGCTAACTATGGCTACACCTTC	CASSLDGRVKANYGYTF
-	-	TRBV29-1	TRBJ1-5	TGCAGCGTTGGTCTGACGGACTATTATAGCAATCAGCCCCAGCATTTT	CSVGLTDYYSNQPQHF
-	-	TRBV7-3	TRBJ2-3	TGTGCCAGCAGCCCCGGGACTGCAGATACGCAGTATTTT	CASSPGTADTQYF
-	-	TRBV19	TRBJ1-3	TGTGCCAGTAGTATAGATCTTGGAGCCGGAAACACCATATATTTT	CASSIDLGAGNTIYF
-	TRBD1	TRBV5-4	TRBJ1-2	TGTGCCAGCAGCTTGGCCCCAGGGGGATATGGCTACACCTTC	CASSLAPGGYGYTF
-	TRBD2	TRBV9	TRBJ2-2	TGTGCCAGCAGCTCAAGCGGGGGGGGCACCGGGGAGCTGTTTTTT	CASSSSGGGTGELFF
once	TRBD1	TRBV9	TRBJ2-5	TGTGCCAGCAGCATCCGGGACAGAAACCAAGAGACCCAGTACTTC	CASSIRDRNQETQYF
once	-	TRBV28	TRBJ1-6	TGTGCCAGCAGTCCCCAGTCGCGGGTTAATTCACCCCTCCACTTT	CASSPQSRVNSPLHF
-	TRBD1	TRBV9	TRBJ2-3	TGTGCCAGCAGCGTTAGGACAGGGGACACAGATACGCAGTATTTT	CASSVRTGDTDTQYF
-	-	TRBV28	TRBJ1-2	TGTGCCAGCAGTACGCCCGGGACTCTACCAGGGCGGACCTTC	CASSTPGTLPGRTF
-	-	TRBV27	TRBJ2-6	TGTGCCAGCACCAAGACAGCAAGCTCTGGGGCCAACGTCCTGACTTTC	CASTKTASSGANVLTF
-	-	TRBV6-6	TRBJ2-2	TGTGCCAGCAGTTACCCCCAAGGGGAGCTGTTTTTT	CASSYPQGELFF
-	-	TRBV19	TRBJ1-2	TGTGCCAGTTCCCAAGCAGGACAGCAGACATATGGCTACACCTTC	CASSQAGQQTYGYTF
-	-	TRBV29-1	TRBJ1-5	TGCAGCGTTGAATCGGGGGTCAATCAGCCCCAGCATTTT	CSVESGVNQPQHF
once	TRBD1	TRBV10-3	TRBJ1-6	TGTGCCATCAGGGGGGACAGGGACTCACCCCTCCACTTT	CAIRGDRDSPLHF
-	-	TRBV7-3	TRBJ2-3	TGTGCCAGCAGCGAATCCGCGGCAGATACGCAGTATTTT	CASSESAADTQYF
-	TRBD2	TRBV11-3	TRBJ2-3	TGTGCCAGCAGCTTAGTAGCGGGGGGGACAGATACGCAGTATTTT	CASSLVAGGTDTQYF
-	-	TRBV6-5	TRBJ2-7	TGTGCCAGCAGCCCTCAGGGGCTCCACGAGCAGTACTTC	CASSPQGLHEQYF
-	TRBD1	TRBV7-2	TRBJ1-1	TGTGCCAGCAGCACGTCGACAGGGTTGACTGAAGCTTTCTTT	CASSTSTGLTEAFF
-	TRBD1	TRBV5-4	TRBJ2-7	TGTGCCAGCAGCCAAGCCGGGACAGGGTTCTACGAGCAGTACTTC	CASSQAGTGFYEQYF
-	TRBD2	TRBV28	TRBJ2-7	TGTGCCAGCAGTTTAGGGGGAGGGGACTACGAGCAGTACTTC	CASSLGGGDYEQYF
-	TRBD1	TRBV4-3	TRBJ1-4	TGCGCCAGCAGCCACCACGGACAGGGGAATGAAAAACTGTTTTTT	CASSHHGQGNEKLFF
-	TRBD2	TRBV15	TRBJ2-1	TGTGCCACCAGCGGACTAGCGGGAGTCGATGAGCAGTTCTTC	CATSGLAGVDEQFF
-	-	TRBV6-6	TRBJ1-2	TGTGCCAGCATTAAGGGCCTAGAGGGTGGCTACACCTTC	CASIKGLEGGYTF
-	-	TRBV7-6	TRBJ2-5	TGTGCCAGCAGCTTAGATGGCAGCGTCCGGACCCAGTACTTC	CASSLDGSVRTQYF
-	-	TRBV7-8	TRBJ1-4	TGTGCCAGCAGCTTATTGGGCGGCGGGGGGCGAACTAATGAAAAACTGTTTTTT	CASSLLGGGGRTNEKLFF
-	-	TRBV5-1	TRBJ1-2	TGCGCCAGCAGCACAAACTATGGCTACACCTTC	CASSTNYGYTF
-	-	TRBV9	TRBJ2-1	TGTGCCAGCAGCGTGGGAGAACTAGGGAGGGAGCAGTTCTTC	CASSVGELGREQFF
-	TRBD2	TRBV10-3	TRBJ2-5	TGTGCCATCAGTGAGTCGAGCGGGAAAGAGACCCAGTACTTC	CAISESSGKETQYF
once	TRBD2	TRBV19	TRBJ2-1	TGTGCCAGTAGTAACGGACTAGCGGGGTACAATGAGCAGTTCTTC	CASSNGLAGYNEQFF
once	-	TRBV7-2	TRBJ2-2	TGTGCCAGCAGCCTAGGGAGGTCCCCCGGGGAGCTGTTTTTT	CASSLGRSPGELFF
once	-	TRBV10-3	TRBJ2-5	TGTGCCATCAGTTCCCTATCAGCGGAGACCCAGTACTTC	CAISSLSAETQYF
-	-	TRBV10-3	TRBJ2-7	TGTGCCATCAGGTCCGGGACATCCTCCTACGAGCAGTACTTC	CAIRSGTSSYEQYF
-	TRBD1	TRBV7-2	TRBJ2-7	TGTGCCAGCAGCTCCGCTTTTACAGGGGCCTACGAGCAGTACTTC	CASSSAFTGAYEQYF
-	-	TRBV19	TRBJ2-4	TGTGCCAGTAGTCGGGGGGGCCGGGACAGAGTAGCCAAAAACATTCAGTACTTC	CASSRGGRDRVAKNIQYF
once	-	TRBV9	TRBJ1-1	TGTGCCAGCAGTAGAGGAGTCGAAACTGAAGCTTTCTTT	CASSRGVETEAFF
-	-	TRBV11-3	TRBJ1-1	TGTGCCAGCAGCTTAGGTGGCAGGGATAACACTGAAGCTTTCTTT	CASSLGGRDNTEAFF
-	TRBD2	TRBV6-4	TRBJ2-1	TGTGCCAGCAGTGGGTCCGGGACTACCCTAAGGAATGAGCAGTTCTTC	CASSGSGTTLRNEQFF
-	TRBD1	TRBV30	TRBJ1-2	TGTGCCTGGACACAGGGGCGACGAAGCGTGGCTAACTATGGCTACACCTTC	CAWTQGRRSVANYGYTF
-	TRBD1	TRBV7-9	TRBJ1-6	TGTGCCAGCAGCTTAGACCGGGACAGTAGTAATTCACCCCTCCACTTT	CASSLDRDSSNSPLHF